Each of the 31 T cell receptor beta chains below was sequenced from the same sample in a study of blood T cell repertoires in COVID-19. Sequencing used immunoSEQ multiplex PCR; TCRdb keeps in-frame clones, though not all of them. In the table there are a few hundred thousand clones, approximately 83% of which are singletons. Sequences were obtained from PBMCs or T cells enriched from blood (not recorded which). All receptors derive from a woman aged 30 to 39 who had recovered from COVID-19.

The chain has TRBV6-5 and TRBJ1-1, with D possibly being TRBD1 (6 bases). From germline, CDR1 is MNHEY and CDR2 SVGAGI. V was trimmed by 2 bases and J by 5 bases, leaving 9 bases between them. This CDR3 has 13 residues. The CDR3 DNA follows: TGTGCCAGCAGTTACCAGGGGACAACTGAAGCTTTCTTT. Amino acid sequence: CASSYQGTTEAFF.

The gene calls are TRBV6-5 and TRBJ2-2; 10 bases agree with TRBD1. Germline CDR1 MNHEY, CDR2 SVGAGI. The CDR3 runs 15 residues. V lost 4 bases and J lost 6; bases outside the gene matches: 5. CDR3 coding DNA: TGTGCCAGCAGTTCTCGGGGACAGGGGCCCGGGGAGCTGTTTTTT. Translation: CASSSRGQGPGELFF.

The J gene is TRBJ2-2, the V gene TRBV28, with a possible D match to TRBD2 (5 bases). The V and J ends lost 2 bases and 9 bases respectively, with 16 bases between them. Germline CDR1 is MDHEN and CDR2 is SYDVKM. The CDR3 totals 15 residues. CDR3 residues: CASSLIVPSLRELFF. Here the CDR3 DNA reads TGTGCCAGCAGTTTAATCGTACCTAGCCTGAGGGAGCTGTTTTTT.

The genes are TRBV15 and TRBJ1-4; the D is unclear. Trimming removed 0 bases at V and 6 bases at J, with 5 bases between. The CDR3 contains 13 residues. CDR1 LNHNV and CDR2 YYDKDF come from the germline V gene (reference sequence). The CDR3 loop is CATSRDRYEKLFF. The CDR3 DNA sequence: TGTGCCACCAGCAGAGATCGGTATGAAAAACTGTTTTTT.

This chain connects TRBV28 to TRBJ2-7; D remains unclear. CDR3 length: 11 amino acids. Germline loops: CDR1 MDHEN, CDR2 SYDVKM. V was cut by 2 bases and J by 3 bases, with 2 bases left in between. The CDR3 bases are TGTGCCAGCAGTTTACTCTACGAGCAGTACTTC. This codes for CASSLLYEQYF.

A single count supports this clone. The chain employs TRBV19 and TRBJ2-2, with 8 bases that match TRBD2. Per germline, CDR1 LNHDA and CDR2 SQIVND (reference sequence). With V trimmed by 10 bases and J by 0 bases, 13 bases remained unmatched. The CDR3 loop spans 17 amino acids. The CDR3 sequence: CATSGGASNTNTGELFF. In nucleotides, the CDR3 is TGTGCCACGTCGGGAGGGGCCTCCAACACGAACACCGGGGAGCTGTTTTTT.

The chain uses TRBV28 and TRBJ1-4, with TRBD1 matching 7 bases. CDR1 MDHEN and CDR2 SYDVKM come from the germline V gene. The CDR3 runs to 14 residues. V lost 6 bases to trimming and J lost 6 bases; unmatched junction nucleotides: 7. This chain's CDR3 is CASSDGTEDEKLFF. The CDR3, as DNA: TGTGCCAGCAGCGACGGGACAGAGGATGAAAAACTGTTTTTT.

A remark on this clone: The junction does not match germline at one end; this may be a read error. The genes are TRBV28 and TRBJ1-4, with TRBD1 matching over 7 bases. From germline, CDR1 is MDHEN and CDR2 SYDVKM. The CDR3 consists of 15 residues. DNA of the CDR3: TGTGCCAGCAGGTTATGGGACAGTTCTAATGAAAAACTGTTTTTT. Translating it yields CASRLWDSSNEKLFF.

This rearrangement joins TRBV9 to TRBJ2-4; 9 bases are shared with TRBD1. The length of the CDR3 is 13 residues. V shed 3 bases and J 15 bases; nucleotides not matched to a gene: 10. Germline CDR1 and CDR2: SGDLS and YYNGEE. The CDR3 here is CASSGRTGQGRYF. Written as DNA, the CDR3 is TGTGCCAGCAGCGGGCGAACGGGACAGGGTCGGTACTTC.

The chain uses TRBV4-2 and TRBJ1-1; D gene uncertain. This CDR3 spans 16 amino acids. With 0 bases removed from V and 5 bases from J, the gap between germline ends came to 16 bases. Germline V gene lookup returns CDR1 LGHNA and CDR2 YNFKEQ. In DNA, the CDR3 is TGTGCCAGCAGCCAAGAAGAGGCCAGTGTGAGGACTGAAGCTTTCTTT. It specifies CASSQEEASVRTEAFF.

DNA for the CDR3: TGTGCCACCAGTGAACAGAACTCCTACAATGAGCAGTTCTTC. Translating gives CATSEQNSYNEQFF. The genes are TRBV24-1 and TRBJ2-1; unclear D gene. Trimming took 4 bases from V and 0 from J, leaving 6 bases between them. The CDR3 sequence is 14 residues long. Germline assignment: CDR1 KGHDR and CDR2 SFDVKD.

CDR3 DNA: TGTGCCAGCAGCTTAGGCCAACAGGGGGCAGTCTATGGCTACACCTTC. It translates to CASSLGQQGAVYGYTF. The chain employs TRBV13 and TRBJ1-2, with 9 bases that match TRBD1. Germline CDR1 PRHDT, CDR2 FYEKMQ (reference sequence). The junction had 6 bases not matched to a gene; V was cut back by 0 bases and J by 4 bases. The CDR3 loop spans 16 amino acids.

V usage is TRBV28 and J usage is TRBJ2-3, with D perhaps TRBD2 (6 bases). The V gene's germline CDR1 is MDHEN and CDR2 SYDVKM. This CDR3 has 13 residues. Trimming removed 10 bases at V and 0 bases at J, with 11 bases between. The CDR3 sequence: CANSRGSTDTQYF. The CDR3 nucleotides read TGTGCCAACTCGCGGGGAAGCACAGATACGCAGTATTTT.

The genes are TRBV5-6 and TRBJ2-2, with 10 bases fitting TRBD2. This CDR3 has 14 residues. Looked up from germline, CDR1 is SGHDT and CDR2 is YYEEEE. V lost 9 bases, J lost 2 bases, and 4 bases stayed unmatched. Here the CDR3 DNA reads TGTGCCACCGGGACTAGCGTAAACACCGGGGAGCTGTTTTTT. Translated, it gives CATGTSVNTGELFF.

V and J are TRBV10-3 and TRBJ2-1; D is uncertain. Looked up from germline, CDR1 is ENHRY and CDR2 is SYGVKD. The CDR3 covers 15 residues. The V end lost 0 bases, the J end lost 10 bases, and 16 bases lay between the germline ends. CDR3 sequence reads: CAISESSEPFGEQFF. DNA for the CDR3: TGTGCCATCAGTGAGTCGTCGGAGCCCTTTGGGGAGCAGTTCTTC.

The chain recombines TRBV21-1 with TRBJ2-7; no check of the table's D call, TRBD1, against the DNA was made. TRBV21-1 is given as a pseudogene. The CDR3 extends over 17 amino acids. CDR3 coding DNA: TGTGCCAGCAGCAAAGCAGGTCCCTGGACAGGGCCTAACGAGCAGTACTTC. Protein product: CASSKAGPWTGPNEQYF.

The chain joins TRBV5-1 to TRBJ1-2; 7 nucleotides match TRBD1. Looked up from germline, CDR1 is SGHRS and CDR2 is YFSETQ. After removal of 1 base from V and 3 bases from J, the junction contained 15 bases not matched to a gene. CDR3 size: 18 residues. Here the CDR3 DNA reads TGCGCCAGCAGCTTGAGGGGTAAGGGGGCAGGAGACGACTATGGCTACACCTTC. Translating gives CASSLRGKGAGDDYGYTF. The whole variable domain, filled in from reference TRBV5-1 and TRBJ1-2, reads KAGVTQTPRYLIKTRGQQVTLSCSPISGHRSVSWYQQTPGQGLQFLFEYFSETQRNKGNFPGRFSGRQFSNSRSEMNVSTLELGDSALYLCASSLRGKGAGDDYGYTFGSGTRLTVV.

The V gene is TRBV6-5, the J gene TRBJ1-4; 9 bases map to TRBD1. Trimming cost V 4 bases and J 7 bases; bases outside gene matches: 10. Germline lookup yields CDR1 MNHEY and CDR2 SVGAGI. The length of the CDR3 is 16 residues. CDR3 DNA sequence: TGTGCCAGCAGTTCGGGGGGGGGACAGGGCGGTGAAAAACTGTTTTTT. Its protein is CASSSGGGQGGEKLFF.

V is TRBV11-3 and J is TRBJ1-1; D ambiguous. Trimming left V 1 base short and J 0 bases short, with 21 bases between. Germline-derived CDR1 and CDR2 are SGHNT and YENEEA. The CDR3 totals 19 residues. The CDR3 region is CASSLAQPPPATMNTEAFF. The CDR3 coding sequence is TGTGCCAGCAGCTTAGCCCAGCCGCCCCCTGCTACTATGAACACTGAAGCTTTCTTT.

CDR3 DNA: TGCAGCTCTGGGGGGGAGACCCAGTACTTC. Protein product: CSSGGETQYF. The chain recombines TRBV29-1 with TRBJ2-5; D may be TRBD2 (6 bases). The length of the CDR3 is 10 residues. V was clipped by 8 bases and J by 5 bases, with 9 bases between them. Germline loops: CDR1 SQVTM, CDR2 ANQGSEA.

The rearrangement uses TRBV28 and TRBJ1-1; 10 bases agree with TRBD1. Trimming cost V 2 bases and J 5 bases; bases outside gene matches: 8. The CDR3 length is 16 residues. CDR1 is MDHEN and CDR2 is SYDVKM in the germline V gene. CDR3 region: CASSLILGTGVTEAFF. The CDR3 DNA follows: TGTGCCAGCAGTTTAATACTAGGGACAGGGGTTACTGAAGCTTTCTTT. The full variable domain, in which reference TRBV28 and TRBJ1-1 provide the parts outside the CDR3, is DVKVTQSSRYLVKRTGEKVFLECVQDMDHENMFWYRQDPGLGLRLIYFSYDVKMKEKGDIPEGYSVSREKKERFSLILESASTNQTSMYLCASSLILGTGVTEAFFGQGTRLTVV.

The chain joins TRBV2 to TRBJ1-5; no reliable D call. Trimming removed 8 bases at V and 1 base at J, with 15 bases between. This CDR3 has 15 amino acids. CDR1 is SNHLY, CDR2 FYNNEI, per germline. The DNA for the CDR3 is TGTGCCAGCCGAGGAGGGATGTGGAGCAATCAGCCCCAGCATTTT. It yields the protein CASRGGMWSNQPQHF.

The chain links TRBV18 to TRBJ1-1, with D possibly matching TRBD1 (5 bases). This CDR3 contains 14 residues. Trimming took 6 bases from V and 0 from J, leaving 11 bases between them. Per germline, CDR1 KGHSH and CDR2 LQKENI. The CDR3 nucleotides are TGTGCCAGCTCCCAGGGATTCATGAACACTGAAGCTTTCTTT. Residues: CASSQGFMNTEAFF. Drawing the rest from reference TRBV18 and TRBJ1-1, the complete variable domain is NAGVMQNPRHLVRRRGQEARLRCSPMKGHSHVYWYRQLPEEGLKFMVYLQKENIIDESGMPKERFSAEFPKEGPSILRIQQVVRGDSAAYFCASSQGFMNTEAFFGQGTRLTVV.

CDR3 sequence reads: CASSAKPQGVHNEQFF. CDR3 in DNA: TGTGCCAGCAGCGCGAAGCCACAGGGGGTGCACAATGAGCAGTTCTTC. The chain is built from TRBV7-2 and TRBJ2-1; 8 positions agree with TRBD1. V lost 5 bases to trimming and J lost 5 bases; unmatched junction nucleotides: 11. The CDR3 extends over 16 amino acids. Germline V gives CDR1 SGHTA, CDR2 FQGNSA. Looking up the rest from reference TRBV7-2 and TRBJ2-1 gives the full variable domain: GAGVSQSPSNKVTEKGKDVELRCDPISGHTALYWYRQSLGQGLEFLIYFQGNSAPDKSGLPSDRFSAERTGGSVSTLTIQRTQQEDSAVYLCASSAKPQGVHNEQFFGPGTRLTVL.

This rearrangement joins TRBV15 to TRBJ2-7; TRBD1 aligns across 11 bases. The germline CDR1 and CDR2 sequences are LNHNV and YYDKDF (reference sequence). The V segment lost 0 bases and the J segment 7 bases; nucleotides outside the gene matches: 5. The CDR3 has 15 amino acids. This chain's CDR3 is CATSREDRGQKEQYF. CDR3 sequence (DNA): TGTGCCACCAGCAGAGAGGACAGGGGGCAAAAAGAGCAGTACTTC.

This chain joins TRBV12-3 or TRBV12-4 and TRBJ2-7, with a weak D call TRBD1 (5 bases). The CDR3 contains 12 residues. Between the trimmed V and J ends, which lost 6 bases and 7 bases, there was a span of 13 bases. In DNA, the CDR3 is TGTGCCAGCAGGGGGCAAGGGCGGGAGCAGTACTTC. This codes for CASRGQGREQYF.

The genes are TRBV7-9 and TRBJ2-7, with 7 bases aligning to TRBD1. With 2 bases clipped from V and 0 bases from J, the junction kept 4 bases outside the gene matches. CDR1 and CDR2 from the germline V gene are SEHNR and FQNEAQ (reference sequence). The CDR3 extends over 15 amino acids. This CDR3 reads CASSLKDRNSYEQYF. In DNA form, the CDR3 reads TGTGCCAGCAGCTTAAAGGACAGGAACTCCTACGAGCAGTACTTC.

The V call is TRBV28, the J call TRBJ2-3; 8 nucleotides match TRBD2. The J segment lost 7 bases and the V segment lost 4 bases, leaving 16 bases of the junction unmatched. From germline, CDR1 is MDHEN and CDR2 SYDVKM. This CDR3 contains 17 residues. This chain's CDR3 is CASSYPGLDRGGHTQYF. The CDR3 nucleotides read TGTGCCAGCAGTTATCCGGGACTGGACCGGGGGGGTCATACGCAGTATTTT.

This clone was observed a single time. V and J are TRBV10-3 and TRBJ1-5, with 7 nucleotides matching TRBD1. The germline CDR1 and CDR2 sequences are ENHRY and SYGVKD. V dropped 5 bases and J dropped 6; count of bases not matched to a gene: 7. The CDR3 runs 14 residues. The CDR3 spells CAISTGQDSQPQHF. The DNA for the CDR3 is TGTGCCATCAGTACCGGACAGGACTCTCAGCCCCAGCATTTT.

This chain's CDR3 is CASRSDRGVYGYTF. The DNA of the CDR3 is TGTGCCAGCAGGTCGGACAGGGGTGTCTATGGCTACACCTTC. The J gene is TRBJ1-2, the V gene TRBV28; TRBD1 matches 9 bases. The germline V gene encodes CDR1 MDHEN and CDR2 SYDVKM. The length of the CDR3 is 14 residues. The V segment lost 6 bases and the J segment 4 bases; nucleotides outside the gene matches: 6.

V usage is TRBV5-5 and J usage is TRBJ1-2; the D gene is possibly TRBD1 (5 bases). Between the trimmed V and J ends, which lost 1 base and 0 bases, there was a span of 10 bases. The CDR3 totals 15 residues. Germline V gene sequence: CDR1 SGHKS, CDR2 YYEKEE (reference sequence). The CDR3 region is CASSLRAGSNYGYTF. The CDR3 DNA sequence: TGTGCCAGCAGCTTGAGGGCAGGGTCTAACTATGGCTACACCTTC.